The 29 T cell receptor beta chains given below trace back to one sample, sequenced in a study of PD-1 blockade in classical Hodgkin lymphoma. Exposure to brentuximab vedotin varied, and each patient had relapsed following autologous stem cell transplantation. Assay: immunoSEQ multiplex PCR; the TCRdb copy retains only in-frame clones and omits some. Altogether more than 40,000 clones are present, approximately 70% being singletons, with the ten largest covering 2.5% to 3.5%. The sample was peripheral blood mononuclear cells (PBMCs), taken before the second cycle of nivolumab. These receptors were obtained from a human donor with classical Hodgkin lymphoma.

The rearrangement links TRBV6-6 to TRBJ1-6, with 9 bases lining up with TRBD1. J was trimmed by 7 bases and V by 8 bases; bases with no gene match: 12. CDR3 length: 16 residues. Germline CDR1 reads MNHNY; CDR2 reads SVGAGI (reference sequence). The DNA of the CDR3 is TGTGCCAGCGCCCCACGGCACGGACAGGGGAATTCACCCCTCCACTTT. Amino acids: CASAPRHGQGNSPLHF.

The genes are TRBV6-5 and TRBJ1-2; D perhaps matches TRBD1 (5 bases). The germline V gene has CDR1 MNHEY and CDR2 SVGAGI. This CDR3 is built from 11 residues. Trimming left V 6 bases short and J 8 bases short, with 10 bases between. DNA of the CDR3: TGTGCCAGCAGGCAGGGTGTAGGCTACACCTTC. As protein: CASRQGVGYTF.

The rearrangement uses TRBV14 and TRBJ1-2, with 9 bases that match TRBD1. The CDR3 contains 16 residues. Looked up from germline, CDR1 is SGHDN and CDR2 is FVKESK. V trimming: 1 base; J trimming: 1 base; junction bases outside the gene matches: 4. The DNA for the CDR3 is TGTGCCAGCAGCCAAGGTTACAGGGGGCTTAACTATGGCTACACCTTC. It codes for CASSQGYRGLNYGYTF.

V usage is TRBV19 and J usage is TRBJ2-1; 7 bases line up with TRBD1. There are 19 residues in the CDR3. V lost 8 bases to trimming and J lost 1 base; unmatched junction nucleotides: 20. In germline, CDR1 is LNHDA, CDR2 SQIVND (reference sequence). The CDR3 region is CASSSRTGAPVHSYNEQFF. Here the CDR3 DNA reads TGTGCCAGTTCGAGCCGGACAGGCGCTCCAGTCCATTCCTACAATGAGCAGTTCTTC.

The chain uses TRBV30 and TRBJ1-2; D unresolved. The CDR3 runs 13 residues. V was trimmed by 1 base and J by 8 bases, leaving 14 bases between them. CDR1 GTSNPN and CDR2 SVGIG come from the germline V gene (reference sequence). CDR3 bases: TGTGCCTGGAGTGGAGGACCGGTTGGGGGCTACACCTTC. Translation gives CAWSGGPVGGYTF.

The chain is built from TRBV25-1 and TRBJ1-1; D gene ambiguous. The CDR3 runs 12 residues. From germline, CDR1 is MGHDK and CDR2 SYGVNS. V lost 3 bases, J lost 6 bases, and 8 bases lay in between. CDR3 sequence: CASSEVGPEAFF. CDR3 coding DNA: TGTGCCAGCAGTGAGGTGGGCCCTGAAGCTTTCTTT. The complete variable domain, with remaining parts taken from reference TRBV25-1 and TRBJ1-1, reads EADIYQTPRYLVIGTGKKITLECSQTMGHDKMYWYQQDPGMELHLIHYSYGVNSTEKGDLSSESTVSRIRTEHFPLTLESARPSHTSQYLCASSEVGPEAFFGQGTRLTVV.

V and J are TRBV9 and TRBJ1-1; tentative D call: TRBD1 (6 bases). Germline CDR1 SGDLS, CDR2 YYNGEE. This CDR3 comprises 13 residues. V was clipped by 0 bases and J by 3 bases, with 6 bases between them. The CDR3, as DNA: TGTGCCAGCAGCGTAGGACAGGACACTGAAGCTTTCTTT. It codes for CASSVGQDTEAFF.

J is TRBJ2-7 and V is TRBV6-1, with D maybe TRBD1 (6 bases). Germline-derived CDR1 and CDR2 are MNHNS and SASEGT. Trimming pared 5 bases from V and 3 bases from J, leaving 14 bases between. There are 14 residues in the CDR3. CDR3 nucleotides: TGTGCCAGCAGTTTATGGACAGCCGACTACGAGCAGTACTTC. Translating it yields CASSLWTADYEQYF.

This clone was seen a handful of times. The J gene is TRBJ1-1, the V gene TRBV4-3; D unclear. The CDR3 is 14 residues long. Germline lookup yields CDR1 LGHNA and CDR2 YSLEER. Deletions cut 4 bases from V and 4 bases from J, with 13 bases between. CDR3 amino acids: CASSPKSAGTEAFF. The CDR3, as DNA: TGCGCCAGCAGCCCCAAGAGTGCAGGCACTGAAGCTTTCTTT.

The V gene is TRBV4-3, the J gene TRBJ2-1; D gene unclear. Between the trimmed V and J ends, which lost 1 base and 10 bases, there was a span of 8 bases. Germline-derived CDR1 and CDR2 are LGHNA and YSLEER. This CDR3 region has 12 residues. The CDR3 reads CASSQGAGEQFF. For the CDR3, the DNA is TGCGCCAGCAGCCAAGGAGCAGGCGAGCAGTTCTTC.

The V call is TRBV11-1, the J call TRBJ2-1, with D possibly TRBD2 on 6 matching bases. Germline-derived CDR1 and CDR2 are SGHAT and FQDESV (reference sequence). The V end lost 6 bases, the J end lost 4 bases, and 13 bases lay between the germline ends. This CDR3 has 14 amino acids. The DNA for the CDR3 is TGTGCCAGCAGACCAGCGGGTGGTTACAATGAGCAGTTCTTC. This sequence encodes CASRPAGGYNEQFF.

This clone was detected only once. V is TRBV29-1 and J is TRBJ2-5, with D hard to call. Germline loops: CDR1 SQVTM, CDR2 ANQGSEA. The germline V and J ends were trimmed by 4 bases and 0 bases, with 9 bases remaining between them. This CDR3 is 13 amino acids long. CDR3 sequence (DNA): TGCAGCGTTGTCCCGAAATACCAAGAGACCCAGTACTTC. Its translation: CSVVPKYQETQYF.

In its sample, this clone was seen once. This chain uses TRBV4-1 with TRBJ2-4; 9 bases are shared with TRBD2. With 0 bases clipped from V and 6 bases from J, the junction kept 3 bases outside the gene matches. The CDR3 loop spans 15 amino acids. Germline V gene sequence: CDR1 MGHRA, CDR2 YSYEKL. The CDR3 spells CASSQEKAGGNIQYF. CDR3 DNA sequence: TGCGCCAGCAGCCAAGAAAAAGCGGGGGGAAACATTCAGTACTTC.

The chain combines TRBV4-1 with TRBJ2-3; D is undetermined. This CDR3 comprises 17 residues. Germline V gene sequence: CDR1 MGHRA, CDR2 YSYEKL. Trimming cost V 1 base and J 0 bases, with 14 bases left between them. Here the CDR3 DNA reads TGCGCCAGCAGCCAAGTTAGTAGCCGTTCTAGCACAGATACGCAGTATTTT. Its protein product is CASSQVSSRSSTDTQYF.

The V call is TRBV9, the J call TRBJ2-5, with D perhaps matching TRBD1 (5 bases). The length of the CDR3 is 15 residues. Germline V lookup: CDR1 SGDLS, CDR2 YYNGEE. The V gene lost 3 bases and the J gene lost 5 bases, with 17 bases spanning the gap. CDR3 DNA: TGTGCCAGCAGCGCTCCCAAGGGGCTTACGGAGACCCAGTACTTC. Residues: CASSAPKGLTETQYF.

This clone was picked up one time. V gene TRBV30 combines with J gene TRBJ2-7; D ambiguous. The CDR3 is 13 amino acids. Germline CDR1 GTSNPN, CDR2 SVGIG (reference sequence). V was pared by 6 bases and J by 0 bases, with 12 bases between. Here the CDR3 DNA reads TGTGCCTGCCTGCCGATAAGCTCCTACGAGCAGTACTTC. This translates into CACLPISSYEQYF. Supplemented by reference TRBV30 and TRBJ2-7, the full variable domain reads SQTIHQWPATLVQPVGSPLSLECTVEGTSNPNLYWYRQAAGRGLQLLFYSVGIGQISSEVPQNLSASRPQDRQFILSSKKLLLSDSGFYLCACLPISSYEQYFGPGTRLTVT.

The chain recombines TRBV2 with TRBJ1-5, with 9 bases lining up with TRBD1. V gave up 7 bases and J gave up 0 bases; unmatched junction bases: 19. Germline V lookup: CDR1 SNHLY, CDR2 FYNNEI. The CDR3 totals 20 residues. CDR3 nucleotide sequence: TGTGCCAGCACCAGGGGGGGCGGCGACAGGGGGGGGAATAGCAATCAGCCCCAGCATTTT. As protein: CASTRGGGDRGGNSNQPQHF.

This sequence joins TRBV6-6 and TRBJ2-1; tentative D call: TRBD1 (6 bases). The CDR3 totals 14 residues. Germline loops: CDR1 MNHNY, CDR2 SVGAGI (reference sequence). V lost 1 base, J lost 7 bases, and 11 bases lay in between. The CDR3 here is CASSYWQQGNEQFF. The CDR3 DNA sequence: TGTGCCAGCAGTTACTGGCAACAGGGAAATGAGCAGTTCTTC.

CDR3 loop: CASSLGGQGNYEQFF. DNA for the CDR3: TGCGCCAGCAGCTTGGGTGGACAGGGGAACTATGAGCAGTTCTTC. V usage is TRBV5-1 and J usage is TRBJ2-1, with TRBD1 matching over 9 bases. The germline V gene encodes CDR1 SGHRS and CDR2 YFSETQ. The CDR3 is 15 amino acids. The ends lost 0 bases at V and 8 bases at J; junction bases unmatched: 6.

The chain has TRBV2 and TRBJ2-5; TRBD2 matches 8 bases. CDR1 and CDR2 from the germline V gene are SNHLY and FYNNEI. Trimming cost V 4 bases and J 4 bases; bases outside gene matches: 2. This CDR3 is 13 amino acids long. The CDR3, as DNA: TGTGCCAGCAGTGGTCTAGCGGGAGAGACCCAGTACTTC. Translation gives CASSGLAGETQYF.

This chain uses TRBV5-6 with TRBJ2-7; 13 bases are shared with TRBD2. Germline lookup yields CDR1 SGHDT and CDR2 YYEEEE. The CDR3 contains 17 residues. The J segment lost 1 base and the V segment lost 4 bases, leaving 8 bases of the junction unmatched. The CDR3 is CASSPLAGGTESYEQYF. CDR3 bases: TGTGCCAGCAGCCCACTAGCGGGGGGGACCGAGTCCTACGAGCAGTACTTC.

This clone was seen a few times. This sequence joins TRBV15 and TRBJ2-1; D gene ambiguous. The CDR3 runs 15 residues. Trimming took 5 bases from V and 5 from J, leaving 16 bases between them. Germline loops: CDR1 LNHNV, CDR2 YYDKDF (reference sequence). CDR3 coding DNA: TGTGCCACCAGCCTTTCTTCCTCAGGTAACAATGAGCAGTTCTTC. This codes for CATSLSSSGNNEQFF.

This sequence joins TRBV7-3 and TRBJ2-3, with D possibly matching TRBD2 (6 bases). Trimming cost V 0 bases and J 0 bases, with 13 bases left between them. This CDR3 is 17 amino acids long. Germline assignment: CDR1 SGHTA and CDR2 FQGTGA. The CDR3 nucleotides are TGTGCCAGCAGCTTAACGGTCGGCGGGGCCAGCACAGATACGCAGTATTTT. As protein: CASSLTVGGASTDTQYF.

V gene TRBV27 combines with J gene TRBJ2-4; D possibly matches TRBD1 or TRBD2 (5 bases each). The CDR3 has 13 amino acids. The germline gives CDR1 MNHEY, CDR2 SMNVEV (reference sequence). The V gene lost 1 base and the J gene lost 9 bases, with 10 bases spanning the gap. CDR3 sequence reads: CASSLLAGSIQYF. Written as DNA, the CDR3 is TGTGCCAGCAGTTTATTAGCAGGGAGCATTCAGTACTTC.

The gene calls are TRBV28 and TRBJ2-7; weak D call: TRBD1 (5 bases). In germline, CDR1 is MDHEN, CDR2 SYDVKM. The CDR3 has 14 residues. Trimming cost V 6 bases and J 2 bases, with 14 bases left between them. The CDR3 DNA sequence: TGTGCCAGCAGGCAGACAGTGGGAACCTACGAGCAGTACTTC. Residues: CASRQTVGTYEQYF.

This chain connects TRBV7-9 to TRBJ1-6, with a possible D match to TRBD1 (6 bases). Germline loops: CDR1 SEHNR, CDR2 FQNEAQ (reference sequence). V lost 5 bases to trimming and J lost 7 bases, with 18 bases between them. CDR3 length: 16 amino acids. The CDR3 sequence: CASSTSGASPNSPLHF. Written as DNA, the CDR3 is TGTGCCAGCAGCACTTCAGGGGCCTCCCCGAATTCACCCCTCCACTTT. The variable domain in full, completed from reference TRBV7-9 and TRBJ1-6, reads DTGVSQNPRHKITKRGQNVTFRCDPISEHNRLYWYRQTLGQGPEFLTYFQNEAQLEKSRLLSDRFSAERPKGSFSTLEIQRTEQGDSAMYLCASSTSGASPNSPLHFGNGTRLTVT.

The genes are TRBV7-9 and TRBJ1-1, with 7 bases fitting TRBD1. The germline V gene encodes CDR1 SEHNR and CDR2 FQNEAQ (reference sequence). The CDR3 covers 14 residues. Trimming at V came to 5 bases and at J to 0 bases, leaving 3 bases not matched to a gene. The DNA for the CDR3 is TGTGCCAGCAGCGTAGGGGGCTTGAACACTGAAGCTTTCTTT. This translates into CASSVGGLNTEAFF.

This clone appeared a single time. The V and J genes are TRBV6-5 and TRBJ1-2; tentatively, D is TRBD1 (5 bases). In germline, CDR1 is MNHEY, CDR2 SVGAGI. This CDR3 has 15 amino acids. V shed 0 bases and J shed 8 bases, with 16 bases lying between them. The CDR3 DNA sequence: TGTGCCAGCAGTTACTCGGGGGGAGGGTCGCGAGGCTACACCTTC. Translation gives CASSYSGGGSRGYTF.

This clone was picked up a small number of times. This chain joins TRBV29-1 and TRBJ2-3; tentatively, D is TRBD2 (6 bases). Germline V CDR1 and CDR2: SQVTM, ANQGSEA. V lost 6 bases and J lost 5, with 15 bases in between. The CDR3 is 13 residues long. CDR3 bases: TGCAGCGTACGGGAGTTCGGGGGAGATACGCAGTATTTT. Translating gives CSVREFGGDTQYF.